This T cell receptor beta chain stems from a study of control samples from healthy donors and cancer patients. The method was immunoSEQ multiplex PCR; TCRdb's version includes in-frame clones alone and lacks a portion of them. This sample has about 98,000 clones, with roughly three quarters found just once. This receptor was taken from a woman in her twenties or thirties in good health. Sequencing used blood.

This chain's CDR3 is CASSELRWDEAFF. CDR3 nucleotide sequence: TGCGCCAGCAGTGAGCTAAGGTGGGATGAAGCTTTCTTT. The chain carries TRBV10-2 and TRBJ1-1, with D unclear. The CDR3 runs to 13 residues. From germline, CDR1 is WSHSY and CDR2 SAAADI. Trimming removed 2 bases at V and 7 bases at J, with 11 bases between.